The rows below give T cell receptor beta chains drawn from one sample of a study of early T cells in non-severe SARS-CoV-2 infection. Via MiXCR, TCRdb re-called the 5' RACE reads, giving one row per CDR3 protein. The sample lists 48,000 or so distinct CDR3 sequences; around 6.5% were seen once. Sequenced here: whole blood, sampled at baseline. Source of these receptors: an adult who was a healthcare worker with PCR-confirmed SARS-CoV-2 infection or an uninfected control (not recorded which). Each CDR3 is given without its conserved first and last residue. Each record gives: V gene, CDR3 length, clone size, J gene, CDR3 protein. Clone size is stated in some rows and not others, as once, few, many or a class when expanded.

TRBV2	12	many	TRBJ2-7	ASSLRVESYEQY
TRBV4-2	15	many	TRBJ2-5	ASSDGTSGRARETQY
TRBV18	14	many	TRBJ1-2	ASSPGQGRANYGYT
TRBV3-1	11	many	TRBJ1-2	ASSRTGGYGYT
TRBV14	15	NA	TRBJ1-3	ASSTTRSPFSGNTIY
TRBV11-2	12	many	TRBJ2-5	ASSRDRVGETQY
TRBV3-1	11	NA	TRBJ1-4	ASSQDWDEKLF
TRBV20-1	9	many	TRBJ2-5	SAEYQETQY
TRBV7-2	12	many	TRBJ2-7	ASSPQRSSYEQY
TRBV7-2	11	NA	TRBJ2-7	ASSSTGTYEQY
TRBV19	10	NA	TRBJ2-1	ASSDRNNEQF